This T cell receptor beta chain was captured in a study of T cell repertoires in cytomegalovirus infection. As for the study in general: Use of recently identified HLA-C-restricted and well-studied HLA-B-restricted CMV epitopes was part of the study. It was the public TCR beta signatures that indicated both CMV infection and matching HLA type.

This clonotype has ten or more counts. Its antigen is undetermined. TCRdb redid the calling of the reads with MiXCR, one entry per CDR3 protein. The sample shows 310,000 or so distinct CDR3 sequences, 25% of them seen only once. The study's findings and limits: Dominating the ex vivo response were HLA-C-restricted CMV-specific TCR beta clonotypes.

The TCR sequence derives from a human donor in good health (CMV status not recorded). Some clones in this sample may be carry-over from other donors' samples. The sequencing here drew on cultured PBMCs, taken from culture after CMV antigen stimulation.

The CDR3 is CASRVTSGSSPGELFF. The DNA for the CDR3 is TGTGCCAGCAGGGTTACTAGCGGGAGTAGCCCCGGGGAGCTGTTTTTT. This sequence joins TRBV2 and TRBJ2-2; 11 positions agree with TRBD2. With V trimmed by 6 bases and J by 6 bases, 9 bases remained unmatched. Germline V CDR1 and CDR2: SNHLY, FYNNEI. The CDR3 is 16 residues long.